This TCR beta chain was documented in a study of T-cell reconstitution after alpha-beta-depleted transplantation in children. Unmatched junction bases numbered 7, after V lost 6 bases and J lost 2 bases. The CDR3 is made up of 17 amino acids. Germline lookup yields CDR1 MNHEY and CDR2 SVGEGT. This clonotype appeared a few times. TCRbeta library preparation incorporated unique molecular identifiers. TCRdb analysed the PCR reads with MiXCR anew, one entry per CDR3 protein. The sample shows some 830,000 distinct CDR3 sequences, roughly 15% of them seen only once. The input for sequencing was PBMCs, mostly from graft donor cells, taken 360 days after TCRalphabeta/CD19-depleted stem cell transplant. The receptor comes from a male patient younger than 18 who had a stem cell transplant for acute lymphoblastic leukemia, so the T cells may come from the graft donor. The rearrangement joins TRBV6-2 or TRBV6-3 to TRBJ2-4, with 13 bases that match TRBD2. This CDR3 is CASSRRTSGSTKNIQYF. CDR3 nucleotides: TGTGCCAGCAGCCGAAGGACTAGCGGGAGTACCAAAAACATTCAGTACTTC.